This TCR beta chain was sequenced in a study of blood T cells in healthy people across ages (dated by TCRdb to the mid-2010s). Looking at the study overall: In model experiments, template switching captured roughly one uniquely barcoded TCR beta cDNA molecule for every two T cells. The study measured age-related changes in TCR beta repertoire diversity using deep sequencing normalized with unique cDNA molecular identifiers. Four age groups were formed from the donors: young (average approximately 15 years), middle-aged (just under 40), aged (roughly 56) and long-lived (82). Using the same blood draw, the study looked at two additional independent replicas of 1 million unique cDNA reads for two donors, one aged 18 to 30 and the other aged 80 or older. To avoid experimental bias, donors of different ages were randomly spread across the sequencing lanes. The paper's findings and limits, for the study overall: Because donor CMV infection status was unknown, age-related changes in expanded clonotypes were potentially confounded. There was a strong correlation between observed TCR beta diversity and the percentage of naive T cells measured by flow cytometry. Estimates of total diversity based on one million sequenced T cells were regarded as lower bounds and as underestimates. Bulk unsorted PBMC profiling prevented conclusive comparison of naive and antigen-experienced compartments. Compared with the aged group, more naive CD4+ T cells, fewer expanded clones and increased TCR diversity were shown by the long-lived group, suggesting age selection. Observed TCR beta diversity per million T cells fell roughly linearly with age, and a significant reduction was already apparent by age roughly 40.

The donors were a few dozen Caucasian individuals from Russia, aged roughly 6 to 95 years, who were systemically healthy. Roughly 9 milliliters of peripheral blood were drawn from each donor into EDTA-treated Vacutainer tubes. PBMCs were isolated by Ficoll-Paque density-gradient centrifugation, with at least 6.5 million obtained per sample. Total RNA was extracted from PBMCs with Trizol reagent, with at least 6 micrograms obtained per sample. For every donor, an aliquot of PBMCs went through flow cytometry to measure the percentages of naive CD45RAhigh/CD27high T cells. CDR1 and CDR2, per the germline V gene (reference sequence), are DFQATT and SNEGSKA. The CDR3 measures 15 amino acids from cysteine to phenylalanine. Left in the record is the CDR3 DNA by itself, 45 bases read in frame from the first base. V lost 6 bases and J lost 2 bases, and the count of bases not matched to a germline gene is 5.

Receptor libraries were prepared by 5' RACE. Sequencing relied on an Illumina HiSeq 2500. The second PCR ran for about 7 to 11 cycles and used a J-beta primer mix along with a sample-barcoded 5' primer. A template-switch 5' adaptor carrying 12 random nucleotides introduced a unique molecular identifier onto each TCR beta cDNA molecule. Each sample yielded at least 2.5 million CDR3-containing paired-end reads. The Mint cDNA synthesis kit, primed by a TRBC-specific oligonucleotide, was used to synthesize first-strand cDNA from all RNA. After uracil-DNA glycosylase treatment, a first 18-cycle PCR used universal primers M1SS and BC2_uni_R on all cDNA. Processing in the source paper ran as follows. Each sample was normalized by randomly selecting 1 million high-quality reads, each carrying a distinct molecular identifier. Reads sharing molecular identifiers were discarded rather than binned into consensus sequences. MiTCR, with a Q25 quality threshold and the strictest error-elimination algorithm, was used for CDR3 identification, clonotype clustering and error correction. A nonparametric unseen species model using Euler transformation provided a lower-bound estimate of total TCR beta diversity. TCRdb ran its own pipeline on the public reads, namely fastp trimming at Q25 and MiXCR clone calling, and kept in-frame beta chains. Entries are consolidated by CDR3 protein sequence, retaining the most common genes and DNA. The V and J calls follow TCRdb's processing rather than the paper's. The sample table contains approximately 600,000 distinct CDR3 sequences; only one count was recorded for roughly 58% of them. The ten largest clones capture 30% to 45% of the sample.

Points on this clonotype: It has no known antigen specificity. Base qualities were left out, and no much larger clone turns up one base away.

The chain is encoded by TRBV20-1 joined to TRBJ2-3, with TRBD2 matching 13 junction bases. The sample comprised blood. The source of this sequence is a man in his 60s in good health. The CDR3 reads CSARTSGGPTDTQYF. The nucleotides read TGCAGTGCACGGACTAGCGGGGGCCCCACAGATACGCAGTATTTT.